The 18 T cell receptor beta chains below all came from one sample that was sequenced in a study of low-dose radiotherapy and immunotherapy resistance in tumors (dated by TCRdb to 2022 to 2024). What the time point label conveys for this sample: after trial treatment. Taken with the paper, the label for treatment or condition translates to: LDRT plus nivolumab, ipilimumab, low-dose cyclophosphamide and aspirin (RACIN trial). TCRdb records Illumina HiSeq 2500 as the sequencer. First-strand cDNA was synthesized with Superscript III and a set of TRAV- and TRBV-specific primers, covering both TCRalpha and TCRbeta chains. A roughly 21-cycle PCR with Phusion amplified the TCRs, pairing a constant-region primer with the adapter that was attached to the V primers. TCRdb trimmed public reads at Q25 via fastp, called clones via MiXCR and kept in-frame beta chains. Rows are unified per CDR3 protein, each entry keeping the most common DNA and genes. Across this sample there are around 100,000 distinct CDR3 sequences, with less than 25% seen only once. The top ten hold over 4% of the sample.

The sequencing used PBMCs, collected after low-dose radiotherapy plus immunotherapy. All receptors derive from a male donor with prostate cancer.

The sample holds many counts of this clonotype. The chain combines TRBV12-3 or TRBV12-4 with TRBJ2-3; 11 bases match TRBD2. Trimming removed 5 bases from V and 6 bases from J; junction bases left unmatched: 7. The CDR3 sequence is 15 residues long. CDR3 sequence reads: CASSPSGGRSDTQYF. The CDR3 nucleotides are TGTGCCAGCAGTCCTAGCGGGGGGCGGTCCGATACGCAGTATTTT.

Concerning this clonotype itself: This is likely an artifact of a read error, given a far larger clone one base away. The chain links TRBV6-6 to TRBJ2-2; 9 positions agree with TRBD1. Germline values: CDR1 MNHNY, CDR2 SVGAGI (reference sequence). The CDR3 length is 17 residues. With 4 bases clipped from V and 3 bases from J, the junction kept 9 bases outside the gene matches. The CDR3 region is CASSSIMDRGYTGELFF. The CDR3, as DNA: TGTGCCAGCAGTTCCATCATGGACAGGGGATACACCGGGGAGCTGTTTTTT.

This clonotype was seen ten or more times. J is TRBJ2-5 and V is TRBV20-1; D ambiguous. V lost 8 bases and J 9 bases, leaving 22 bases between the germline ends. The CDR3 has 13 residues. Germline CDR1 is DFQATT and CDR2 is SNEGSKA (reference sequence). CDR3 residues: CSTSPTRLAAQYF. The CDR3 nucleotides read TGCAGTACGTCCCCCACGCGTCTGGCGGCCCAGTACTTC.

About this clonotype itself: Given the absence of the conserved phenylalanine or tryptophan at the CDR3 end, a read error is likely. The V gene is TRBV29-1, the J gene TRBJ2-1; D is possibly TRBD1 or TRBD2 (5 bases each). The CDR3 extends over 14 amino acids. Germline V CDR1 and CDR2: SQVTM, ANQGSEA. V lost 2 bases and J 6 bases, leaving 14 bases between the germline ends. CDR3 amino acids: CSVEPGPLGNEQFV. CDR3 DNA sequence: TGCAGCGTTGAACCGGGACCCCTCGGCAATGAGCAGTTCGTC.

The chain joins TRBV19 to TRBJ1-2; D is possibly TRBD1 (5 bases). CDR3 length: 16 residues. Trimming took off 5 bases at V and 3 bases at J, with 19 bases between the two ends. Germline CDR1 LNHDA, CDR2 SQIVND (reference sequence). The CDR3 nucleotides are TGTGCCAGTAGTTCCGCCGGGGGTTTACAGGACTATGGCTACACCTTC. It is translated as CASSSAGGLQDYGYTF.

This rearrangement joins TRBV2 to TRBJ2-7; 7 positions match TRBD2. Per germline, CDR1 SNHLY and CDR2 FYNNEI. The trim removed 7 bases at V and 6 bases at J, leaving 3 bases unmatched. The CDR3 loop spans 11 amino acids. CDR3: CASMGGFEQYF. CDR3 nucleotide sequence: TGTGCCAGCATGGGAGGGTTCGAGCAGTACTTC.

The J gene is TRBJ2-5, the V gene TRBV7-2; 8 positions agree with TRBD1. The V gene end was trimmed by 3 bases and the J gene end by 4 bases; junction bases not matched to a gene: 7. In germline, CDR1 is SGHTA, CDR2 FQGNSA. This CDR3 has 15 residues. CDR3 region: CASSFVGQGSETQYF. In DNA, the CDR3 is TGTGCCAGCAGCTTCGTAGGACAGGGCTCAGAGACCCAGTACTTC. Full variable domain (rest looked up from reference TRBV7-2 and TRBJ2-5): GAGVSQSPSNKVTEKGKDVELRCDPISGHTALYWYRQSLGQGLEFLIYFQGNSAPDKSGLPSDRFSAERTGGSVSTLTIQRTQQEDSAVYLCASSFVGQGSETQYFGPGTRLLVL.

About this clonotype itself: Germline is not matched at one junction end, which may reflect a read error. The chain employs TRBV5-3 and TRBJ1-5; D is unresolved. TRBV5-3 counts as an open reading frame of uncertain function. CDR3 size: 14 residues. The CDR3 DNA reads as TGTGCCAGCAGCTTGCGGGATAGCAATCAGCCCCAGCATTTT. Its translation is CASSLRDSNQPQHF.

A single count supports this clonotype. This chain uses TRBV5-1 with TRBJ2-2, with 9 bases aligning to TRBD1. In germline, CDR1 is SGHRS, CDR2 YFSETQ. With V trimmed by 0 bases and J by 4 bases, 7 bases remained unmatched. The CDR3 has 17 residues. CDR3 coding DNA: TGCGCCAGCAGCTTGGGGACAGGGGACGGTGGCACCGGGGAGCTGTTTTTT. Residues: CASSLGTGDGGTGELFF. The complete variable domain, with remaining parts taken from reference TRBV5-1 and TRBJ2-2, reads KAGVTQTPRYLIKTRGQQVTLSCSPISGHRSVSWYQQTPGQGLQFLFEYFSETQRNKGNFPGRFSGRQFSNSRSEMNVSTLELGDSALYLCASSLGTGDGGTGELFFGEGSRLTVL.

This clonotype was found many times. This chain connects TRBV2 to TRBJ1-4, with no clear D. This CDR3 is built from 13 residues. Germline lookup yields CDR1 SNHLY and CDR2 FYNNEI. V was cut by 4 bases and J by 3 bases, with 6 bases left in between. The CDR3 DNA sequence: TGTGCCAGCAGTGTTGTGGCTAATGAAAAACTGTTTTTT. Its protein product is CASSVVANEKLFF.

This clonotype was recorded many times. The rearrangement links TRBV19 to TRBJ2-2; tentative D call: TRBD1 (6 bases). This CDR3 is 17 amino acids long. Trimming removed 1 base from V and 4 bases from J, with 16 bases in between. Germline CDR1 LNHDA, CDR2 SQIVND (reference sequence). Here the CDR3 reads CASSIVGTGQGTGELFF. CDR3 nucleotide sequence: TGTGCCAGTAGTATAGTTGGTACAGGGCAGGGCACCGGGGAGCTGTTTTTT.

This chain joins TRBV5-1 and TRBJ2-2; no reliable D call. Germline V gene lookup returns CDR1 SGHRS and CDR2 YFSETQ. With 1 base removed from V and 6 bases from J, the gap between germline ends came to 4 bases. The CDR3 length is 12 residues. CDR3 sequence (DNA): TGCGCCAGCAGCTTGTGGGCCGGGGAGCTGTTTTTT. As protein: CASSLWAGELFF.

This clonotype was seen many times. The chain joins TRBV2 to TRBJ2-3, with TRBD1 matching over 7 bases. Germline lookup yields CDR1 SNHLY and CDR2 FYNNEI. This CDR3 comprises 14 residues. V lost 8 bases to trimming and J lost 8 bases; unmatched junction nucleotides: 13. CDR3 loop: CASDRAGPGGTQYF. The CDR3 DNA reads TGTGCCAGCGACAGGGCAGGACCAGGGGGTACGCAGTATTTT. Together with reference TRBV2 and TRBJ2-3, the CDR3 gives the full variable domain: EPEVTQTPSHQVTQMGQEVILRCVPISNHLYFYWYRQILGQKVEFLVSFYNNEISEKSEIFDDQFSVERPDGSNFTLKIRSTKLEDSAMYFCASDRAGPGGTQYFGPGTRLTVL.

Of note for this clonotype: This sequence is one base from a far larger clone and is likely a read error. This chain links TRBV5-3 with TRBJ2-3, with D possibly TRBD2 on 6 matching bases. TRBV5-3 is noted as an ORF with a role that remains uncertain. The CDR3 contains 14 residues. The DNA of the CDR3 is TGTGCCAGCAGCCCAGGACTAAGCGCAGATACGCTGTATTTT. It encodes CASSPGLSADTLYF.

The chain recombines TRBV11-2 with TRBJ2-1; a weak D match, TRBD2 (5 bases). The CDR3 extends over 15 amino acids. Germline loops: CDR1 SGHAT, CDR2 FQNNGV. V lost 5 bases and J lost 2, with 13 bases in between. The CDR3 coding sequence is TGTGCCAGCAGCGCCACGAGGGCGGCCTACAATGAGCAGTTCTTC. This gives the protein CASSATRAAYNEQFF.

There are many counts of this clonotype. The chain carries TRBV5-5 and TRBJ2-5; 10 bases are shared with TRBD1. Trimming at V came to 4 bases and at J to 4 bases, leaving 10 bases not matched to a gene. The CDR3 is 16 amino acids. The germline gives CDR1 SGHKS, CDR2 YYEKEE (reference sequence). The CDR3 DNA reads as TGTGCCAGCAGCCATGGGGACAGGGGCGCGGGAGAGACCCAGTACTTC. Residues: CASSHGDRGAGETQYF.

V and J are TRBV27 and TRBJ2-5, with 7 bases lining up with TRBD2. V was pared by 8 bases and J by 3 bases, with 12 bases of the junction left unmatched. Germline V gene sequence: CDR1 MNHEY, CDR2 SMNVEV (reference sequence). This CDR3 contains 15 residues. For the CDR3, the DNA is TGTGCCAGCGGGACTGGGAGGGAGGTGGAAGAGACCCAGTACTTC. Amino acids: CASGTGREVEETQYF.

With regard to this clonotype: A read error may be the cause here, since a much bigger clone is one base away. Given the absence of the conserved phenylalanine or tryptophan at the CDR3 end, a read error is likely. The chain uses TRBV27 and TRBJ1-2; no firm D call. The V end was cut by 5 bases, the J end by 8 bases, with 21 bases between. The CDR3 sequence is 15 residues long. Germline lookup yields CDR1 MNHEY and CDR2 SMNVEV (reference sequence). In DNA, the CDR3 is TGTGCCAGCAGTCCAGGCGGCAGACCCGGGCAGGGCTACACCCTC. It specifies CASSPGGRPGQGYTL.